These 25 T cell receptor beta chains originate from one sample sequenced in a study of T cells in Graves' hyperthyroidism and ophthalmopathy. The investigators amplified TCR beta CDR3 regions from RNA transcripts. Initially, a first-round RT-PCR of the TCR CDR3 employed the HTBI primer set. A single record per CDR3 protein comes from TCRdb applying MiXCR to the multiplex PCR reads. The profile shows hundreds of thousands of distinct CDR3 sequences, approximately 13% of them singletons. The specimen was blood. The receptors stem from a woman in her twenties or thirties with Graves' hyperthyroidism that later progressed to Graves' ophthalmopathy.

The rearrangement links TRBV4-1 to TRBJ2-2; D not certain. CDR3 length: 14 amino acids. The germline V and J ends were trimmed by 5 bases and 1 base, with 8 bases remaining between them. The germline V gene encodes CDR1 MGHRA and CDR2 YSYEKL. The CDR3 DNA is TGCGCCAGCAGCGACTTGGGGAACACCGGGGAGCTGTTTTTT. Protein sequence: CASSDLGNTGELFF.

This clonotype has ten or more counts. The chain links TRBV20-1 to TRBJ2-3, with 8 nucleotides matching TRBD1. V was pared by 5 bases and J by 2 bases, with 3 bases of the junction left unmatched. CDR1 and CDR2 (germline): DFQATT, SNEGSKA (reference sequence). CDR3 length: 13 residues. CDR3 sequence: CSARTGNTDTQYF. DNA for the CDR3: TGCAGTGCTCGGACAGGGAACACAGATACGCAGTATTTT.

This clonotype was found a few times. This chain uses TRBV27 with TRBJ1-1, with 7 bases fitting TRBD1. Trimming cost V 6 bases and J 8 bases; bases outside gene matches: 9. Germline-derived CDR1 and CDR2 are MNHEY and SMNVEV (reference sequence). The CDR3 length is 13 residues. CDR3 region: CASSPGTEKEAFF. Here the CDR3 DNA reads TGTGCCAGCAGCCCGGGGACAGAGAAAGAAGCTTTCTTT.

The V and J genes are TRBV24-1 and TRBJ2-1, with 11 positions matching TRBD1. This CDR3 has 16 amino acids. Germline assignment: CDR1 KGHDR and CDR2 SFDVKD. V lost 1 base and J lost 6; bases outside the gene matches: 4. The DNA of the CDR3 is TGTGCCACCAGTGATTTCGGGACAGGGGGGCCCAATGAGCAGTTCTTC. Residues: CATSDFGTGGPNEQFF.

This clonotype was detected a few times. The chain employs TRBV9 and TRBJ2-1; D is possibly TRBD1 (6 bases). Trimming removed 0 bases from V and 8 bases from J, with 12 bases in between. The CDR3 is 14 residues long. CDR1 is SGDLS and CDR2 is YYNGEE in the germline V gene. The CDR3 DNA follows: TGTGCCAGCAGCGTAGAGCCAGGGGTGGATGAGCAGTTCTTC. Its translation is CASSVEPGVDEQFF.

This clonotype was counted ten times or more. The CDR3 DNA reads as TGTGCCTGGACGGACAGGGGGCTTTTGGGCAATCAGCCCCAGCATTTT. As protein: CAWTDRGLLGNQPQHF. This chain connects TRBV30 to TRBJ1-5; TRBD1 matches at 11 bases. Germline CDR1 reads GTSNPN; CDR2 reads SVGIG (reference sequence). The CDR3 is 16 residues long. J gave up 2 bases and V 4 bases, and 7 bases lay outside the gene matches.

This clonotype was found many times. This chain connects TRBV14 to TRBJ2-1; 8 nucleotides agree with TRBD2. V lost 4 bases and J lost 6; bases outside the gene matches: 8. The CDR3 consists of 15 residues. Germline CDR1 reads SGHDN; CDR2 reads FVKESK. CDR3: CASSPGLGLANEQFF. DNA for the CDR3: TGTGCCAGCAGCCCAGGGCTCGGACTAGCCAATGAGCAGTTCTTC. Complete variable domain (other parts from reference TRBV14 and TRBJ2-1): EAGVTQFPSHSVIEKGQTVTLRCDPISGHDNLYWYRRVMGKEIKFLLHFVKESKQDESGMPNNRFLAERTGGTYSTLKVQPAELEDSGVYFCASSPGLGLANEQFFGPGTRLTVL.

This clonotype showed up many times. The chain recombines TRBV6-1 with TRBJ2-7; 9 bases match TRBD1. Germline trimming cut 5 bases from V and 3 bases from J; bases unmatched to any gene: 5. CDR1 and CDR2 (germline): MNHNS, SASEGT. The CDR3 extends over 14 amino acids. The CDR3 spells CASSPDRGNYEQYF. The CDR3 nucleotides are TGTGCCAGCAGTCCGGACAGGGGAAACTACGAGCAGTACTTC.

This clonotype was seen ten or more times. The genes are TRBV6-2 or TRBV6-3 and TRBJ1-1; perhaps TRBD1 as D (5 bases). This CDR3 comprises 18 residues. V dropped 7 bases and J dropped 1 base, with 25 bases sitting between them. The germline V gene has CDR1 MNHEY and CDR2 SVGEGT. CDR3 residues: CASTPRAGPTPPNTEAFF. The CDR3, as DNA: TGTGCCAGCACACCCAGGGCAGGACCTACCCCTCCGAACACTGAAGCTTTCTTT.

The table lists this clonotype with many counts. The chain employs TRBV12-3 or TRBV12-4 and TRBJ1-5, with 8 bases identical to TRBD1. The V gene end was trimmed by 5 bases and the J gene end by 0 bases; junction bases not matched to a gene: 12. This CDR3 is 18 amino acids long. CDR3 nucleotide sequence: TGTGCCAGCAGTGGAGACAGGGGACTCTCTCATAGCAATCAGCCCCAGCATTTT. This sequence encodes CASSGDRGLSHSNQPQHF.

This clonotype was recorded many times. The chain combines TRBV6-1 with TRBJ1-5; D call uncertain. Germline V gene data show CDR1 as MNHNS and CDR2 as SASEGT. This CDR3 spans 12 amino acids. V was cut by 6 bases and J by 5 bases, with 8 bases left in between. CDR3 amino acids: CASRDFDQPQHF. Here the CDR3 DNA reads TGTGCCAGCAGGGACTTCGATCAGCCCCAGCATTTT.

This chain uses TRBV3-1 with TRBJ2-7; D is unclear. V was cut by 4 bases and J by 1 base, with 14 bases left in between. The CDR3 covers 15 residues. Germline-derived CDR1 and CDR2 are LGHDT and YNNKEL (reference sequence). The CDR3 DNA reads TGTGCCAGCAGCCCTCGGGCCGGGTCGTCCTACGAGCAGTACTTC. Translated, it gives CASSPRAGSSYEQYF.

Here the CDR3 DNA reads TGCGCCAGCAGCTTAAGTAGTACTAGCACAGATACGCAGTATTTT. This sequence encodes CASSLSSTSTDTQYF. The chain employs TRBV5-1 and TRBJ2-3; D not certain. The germline V and J ends were trimmed by 2 bases and 0 bases, with 10 bases remaining between them. The CDR3 runs 15 residues. Germline values: CDR1 SGHRS, CDR2 YFSETQ.

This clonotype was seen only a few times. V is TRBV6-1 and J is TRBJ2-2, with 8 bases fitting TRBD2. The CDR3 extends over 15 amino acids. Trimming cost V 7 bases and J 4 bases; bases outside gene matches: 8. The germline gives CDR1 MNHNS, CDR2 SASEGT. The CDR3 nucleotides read TGTGCCAGCACGGTTAGCGGGGTCGGCACCGGGGAGCTGTTTTTT. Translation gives CASTVSGVGTGELFF.

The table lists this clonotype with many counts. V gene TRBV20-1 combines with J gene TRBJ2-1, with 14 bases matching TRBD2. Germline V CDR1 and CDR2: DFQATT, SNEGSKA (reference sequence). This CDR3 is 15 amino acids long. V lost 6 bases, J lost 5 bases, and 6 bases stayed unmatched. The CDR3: CSAMGLAGDHNEQFF. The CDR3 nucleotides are TGCAGTGCCATGGGACTAGCGGGAGATCACAATGAGCAGTTCTTC.

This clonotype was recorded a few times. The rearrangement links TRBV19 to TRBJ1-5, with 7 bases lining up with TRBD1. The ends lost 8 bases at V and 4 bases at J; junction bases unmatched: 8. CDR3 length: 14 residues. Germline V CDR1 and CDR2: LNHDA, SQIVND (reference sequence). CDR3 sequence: CASSGTAYNQPQHF. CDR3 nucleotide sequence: TGTGCCAGTTCCGGGACAGCGTATAATCAGCCCCAGCATTTT.

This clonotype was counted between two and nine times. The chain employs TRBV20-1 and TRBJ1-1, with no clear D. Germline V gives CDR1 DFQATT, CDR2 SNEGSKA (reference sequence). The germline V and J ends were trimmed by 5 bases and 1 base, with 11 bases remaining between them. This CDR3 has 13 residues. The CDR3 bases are TGCAGTGCTTCAGGTGAAACGAACACTGAAGCTTTCTTT. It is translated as CSASGETNTEAFF.

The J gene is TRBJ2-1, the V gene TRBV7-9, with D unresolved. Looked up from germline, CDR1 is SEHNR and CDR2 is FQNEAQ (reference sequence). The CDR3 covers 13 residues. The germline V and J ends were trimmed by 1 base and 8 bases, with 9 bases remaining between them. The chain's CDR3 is CASSLGALYEQFF. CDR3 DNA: TGTGCCAGCAGCTTAGGGGCTTTGTATGAGCAGTTCTTC.

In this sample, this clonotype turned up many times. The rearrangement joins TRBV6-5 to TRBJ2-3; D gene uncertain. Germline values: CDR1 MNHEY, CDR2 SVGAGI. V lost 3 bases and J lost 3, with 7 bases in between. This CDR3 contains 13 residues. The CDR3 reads CASSYLGTDTQYF. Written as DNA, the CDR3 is TGTGCCAGCAGTTATCTAGGAACAGATACGCAGTATTTT.

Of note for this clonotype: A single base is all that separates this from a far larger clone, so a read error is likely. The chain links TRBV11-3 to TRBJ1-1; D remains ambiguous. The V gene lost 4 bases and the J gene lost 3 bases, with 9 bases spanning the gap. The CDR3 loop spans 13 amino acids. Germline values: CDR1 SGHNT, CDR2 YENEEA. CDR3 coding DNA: TGTGCCAGCAGCTCCCAGTGGGACACTGAAGCTTTCTTT. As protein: CASSSQWDTEAFF.

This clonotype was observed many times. In nucleotides, the CDR3 is TGTGCCACCAGTGAAGACTATCAGCCCCAGCATTTT. Amino acid sequence: CATSEDYQPQHF. This chain joins TRBV24-1 and TRBJ1-5; D gene uncertain. The CDR3 is 12 amino acids. Trimming cost V 4 bases and J 5 bases, with 5 bases left between them. Germline V CDR1 and CDR2: KGHDR, SFDVKD.

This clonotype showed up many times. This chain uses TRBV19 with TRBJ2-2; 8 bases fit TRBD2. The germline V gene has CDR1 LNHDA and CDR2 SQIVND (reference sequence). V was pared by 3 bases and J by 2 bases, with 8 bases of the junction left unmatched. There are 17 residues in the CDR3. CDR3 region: CASSMRAGDINTGELFF. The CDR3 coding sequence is TGTGCCAGTAGTATGCGAGCGGGAGATATTAACACCGGGGAGCTGTTTTTT.

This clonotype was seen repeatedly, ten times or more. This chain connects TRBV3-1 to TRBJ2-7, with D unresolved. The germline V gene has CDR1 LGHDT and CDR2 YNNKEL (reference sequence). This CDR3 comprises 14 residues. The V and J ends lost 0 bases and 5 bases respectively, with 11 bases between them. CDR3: CASSQDLLPNEQYF. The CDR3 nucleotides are TGTGCCAGCAGCCAAGATCTCCTACCTAACGAGCAGTACTTC.

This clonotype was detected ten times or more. The CDR3 region has the DNA TGCAGTGCTAGAGGGAATGAGGGCGATGAGCAGTTCTTC. Residues: CSARGNEGDEQFF. This chain uses TRBV20-1 with TRBJ2-1, with a tentative D call TRBD2 (5 bases). The ends were cut back, 1 base at V and 8 bases at J, with 12 bases in the middle. Germline assignment: CDR1 DFQATT and CDR2 SNEGSKA (reference sequence). The CDR3 is made up of 13 amino acids.

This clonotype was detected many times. The CDR3 nucleotides read TGTGCCAGCAGTACCAGGGGATGGCAGCCCCAGCATTTT. Translation: CASSTRGWQPQHF. This chain joins TRBV28 and TRBJ1-5; the D gene is possibly TRBD1 (6 bases). V lost 5 bases to trimming and J lost 7 bases, with 12 bases between them. From germline, CDR1 is MDHEN and CDR2 SYDVKM. CDR3 length: 13 amino acids.